These T cell receptor beta chains were read from a single sample in a study of shared clonotypes between healthy human individuals. The method was immunoSEQ multiplex PCR; TCRdb's version includes in-frame clones alone and lacks a portion of them. Found here are about 700,000 clones, around 92% of them singletons; the top ten hold about a quarter. The material sequenced was naive CD8+ T cells sorted from blood. These receptor sequences come from a man aged 25-45 years in good health. Each CDR3 is given with its conserved first and last residue. A D gene is named only where the DNA matches it firmly. The size entry is marked missing in some rows and otherwise reads once, few, many or a size class.

J gene: TRBJ2-5; V gene: TRBV5-4; D gene: .; clone size: .; CDR3 DNA: TGTGCCAGCAGCTTGGTACCGGGGCCGAAAGAGACCCAGTACTTC; CDR3 protein: CASSLVPGPKETQYF
J gene: TRBJ2-7; V gene: TRBV27; D gene: .; clone size: few; CDR3 DNA: TGTGCCAGCAGTTTATCCCCACTCCGCGAGCAGTACTTC; CDR3 protein: CASSLSPLREQYF
J gene: TRBJ2-1; V gene: TRBV28; D gene: TRBD1; clone size: .; CDR3 DNA: TGTGCCAGCAGTCCCCCCCCCGGGACAGGCTACAATGAGCAGTTCTTC; CDR3 protein: CASSPPPGTGYNEQFF
J gene: TRBJ2-7; V gene: TRBV30; D gene: TRBD2; clone size: .; CDR3 DNA: TGTGCCTGGAGCCTGGGAGCGGGGAACTACGAGCAGTACTTC; CDR3 protein: CAWSLGAGNYEQYF
J gene: TRBJ1-1; V gene: TRBV7-2; D gene: TRBD1; clone size: .; CDR3 DNA: TGTGCCAGCAGCTTAGGTCGGGGACAGGGAGTAGCTTTCTTT; CDR3 protein: CASSLGRGQGVAFF
J gene: TRBJ2-1; V gene: TRBV7-9; D gene: TRBD2; clone size: .; CDR3 DNA: TGTGCCAGCAGCTTAGCGGCTAGCGGGAGATACAATGAGCAGTTCTTC; CDR3 protein: CASSLAASGRYNEQFF
J gene: TRBJ2-1; V gene: TRBV5-1; D gene: .; clone size: .; CDR3 DNA: TGCGCCAGCAGCCACCCAGTAGGGTACAATGAGCAGTTCTTC; CDR3 protein: CASSHPVGYNEQFF
J gene: TRBJ1-2; V gene: TRBV30; D gene: .; clone size: .; CDR3 DNA: TGTGCCTGGAGTCTGTGGCAGGGGTTCGACTATGGCTACACCTTC; CDR3 protein: CAWSLWQGFDYGYTF
J gene: TRBJ1-5; V gene: TRBV5-6; D gene: TRBD1; clone size: .; CDR3 DNA: TGTGCCAGCAGCACTTGGACAGGGTCTCAGCCCCAGCATTTT; CDR3 protein: CASSTWTGSQPQHF
J gene: TRBJ2-7; V gene: TRBV27; D gene: .; clone size: .; CDR3 DNA: TGTGCCAGCAGTCTGCGTAGCGCCTACGAGCAGTACTTC; CDR3 protein: CASSLRSAYEQYF
J gene: TRBJ2-7; V gene: TRBV29-1; D gene: TRBD2; clone size: .; CDR3 DNA: TGCAGCGTAGCTGCGGTAGGACTAGCGGGACCGAGCTCCTACGAGCAGTACTTC; CDR3 protein: CSVAAVGLAGPSSYEQYF
J gene: TRBJ2-1; V gene: TRBV7-2; D gene: .; clone size: .; CDR3 DNA: TGTGCCAGCAGCTCCTTCCTCTACAATGAGCAGTTCTTC; CDR3 protein: CASSSFLYNEQFF
J gene: TRBJ1-1; V gene: TRBV2; D gene: .; clone size: .; CDR3 DNA: TGTGCCAGCAGGAGCCCGCCTACCCGTGAAGCTTTCTTT; CDR3 protein: CASRSPPTREAFF
J gene: TRBJ1-2; V gene: TRBV5-4; D gene: TRBD1; clone size: .; CDR3 DNA: TGTGCCAGCAGCCCGACAGGGGACGGGGTCCCCTCTGGCTACACCTTC; CDR3 protein: CASSPTGDGVPSGYTF
J gene: TRBJ1-3; V gene: TRBV28; D gene: .; clone size: .; CDR3 DNA: TGTGCCAGCAGTTTATGGTCATCTGGAAACACCATATATTTT; CDR3 protein: CASSLWSSGNTIYF
J gene: TRBJ2-3; V gene: TRBV9; D gene: .; clone size: .; CDR3 DNA: TGTGCCACAAGAGTCCCAGATACGCAGTATTTT; CDR3 protein: CATRVPDTQYF
J gene: TRBJ2-5; V gene: TRBV18; D gene: TRBD2; clone size: .; CDR3 DNA: TGTGCCAGCTCGCTCCGTCGGGGGGAAGAGACCCAGTACTTC; CDR3 protein: CASSLRRGEETQYF
J gene: TRBJ2-5; V gene: TRBV29-1; D gene: .; clone size: .; CDR3 DNA: TGCAGCGTTACGATCGACAGGCGCCCCCCGTTTGAGACCCAGTACTTC; CDR3 protein: CSVTIDRRPPFETQYF
J gene: TRBJ1-5; V gene: TRBV28; D gene: TRBD1; clone size: .; CDR3 DNA: TGTGCCAGCAGTTTAACAGGGGTGAGCAATCAGCCCCAGCATTTT; CDR3 protein: CASSLTGVSNQPQHF
J gene: TRBJ1-2; V gene: TRBV6-1; D gene: .; clone size: once; CDR3 DNA: TGTGCCAGCAGTGAAGGTTGGTATGGCTACACCTTC; CDR3 protein: CASSEGWYGYTF
J gene: TRBJ1-5; V gene: TRBV6-6; D gene: .; clone size: .; CDR3 DNA: TGTGCCAGCACGGCCTACAGGGTAAATCAGCCCCAGCATTTT; CDR3 protein: CASTAYRVNQPQHF
J gene: TRBJ2-5; V gene: TRBV2; D gene: TRBD1; clone size: .; CDR3 DNA: TGTGCCAGCAGTGAAAAGGCCAGGGGGCATGAGACCCAGTACTTC; CDR3 protein: CASSEKARGHETQYF
J gene: TRBJ2-7; V gene: TRBV28; D gene: TRBD2; clone size: .; CDR3 DNA: TGTGCCAGCAGTTTTTTCAGCGGGAGGGCCCACGAGCAGTACTTC; CDR3 protein: CASSFFSGRAHEQYF
J gene: TRBJ2-5; V gene: TRBV10-3; D gene: .; clone size: .; CDR3 DNA: TGTGCCGCCCGGGACGGTCAAGAGACCCAGTACTTC; CDR3 protein: CAARDGQETQYF
J gene: TRBJ1-2; V gene: TRBV27; D gene: .; clone size: .; CDR3 DNA: TGTGCCAGCAGTTCCAGGGATTACTATGGCTACACCTTC; CDR3 protein: CASSSRDYYGYTF
J gene: TRBJ2-2; V gene: TRBV15; D gene: .; clone size: .; CDR3 DNA: TGTGCCACCCGGACTCATACCGACACCGGGGAGCTGTTTTTT; CDR3 protein: CATRTHTDTGELFF
J gene: TRBJ2-5; V gene: TRBV9; D gene: TRBD1; clone size: .; CDR3 DNA: TGTGCCAGCAGCGTAGCTGGGACAGGGCTAGAGACCCAGTACTTC; CDR3 protein: CASSVAGTGLETQYF
J gene: TRBJ2-3; V gene: TRBV4-1; D gene: .; clone size: once; CDR3 DNA: TGCGCCAGCAGCCAAGAATCAGGGAACCAGATACACCAGTATTTT; CDR3 protein: CASSQESGNQIHQYF
J gene: TRBJ2-7; V gene: TRBV29-1; D gene: TRBD2; clone size: .; CDR3 DNA: TGCAGCGTTAGCGGGAGTTTCTACGAGCAGTACTTC; CDR3 protein: CSVSGSFYEQYF
J gene: TRBJ1-5; V gene: TRBV27; D gene: TRBD1; clone size: .; CDR3 DNA: TGTGCCAGCAGTTTAAGGGACAGAGGCCAGCCCCAGCATTTT; CDR3 protein: CASSLRDRGQPQHF
J gene: TRBJ2-7; V gene: TRBV28; D gene: TRBD2; clone size: .; CDR3 DNA: TGTGCCAGCATGTGGACGGCTAGCGGGTTCCACGAGCAGTACTTC; CDR3 protein: CASMWTASGFHEQYF
J gene: TRBJ1-3; V gene: TRBV29-1; D gene: .; clone size: .; CDR3 DNA: TGCAGCGTTGAACGGGCAGGATCGGGAAACACCATATATTTT; CDR3 protein: CSVERAGSGNTIYF
J gene: TRBJ1-3; V gene: TRBV7-9; D gene: .; clone size: .; CDR3 DNA: TGTGCCAGCAGCGACCGGGACATTAGTTACTCTGGAAACACCATATATTTT; CDR3 protein: CASSDRDISYSGNTIYF
J gene: TRBJ2-7; V gene: TRBV7-9; D gene: TRBD2; clone size: .; CDR3 DNA: TGTGCCAGCAGCCCACCGCTAGCGGGAGTGGGGGAGCAGTACTTC; CDR3 protein: CASSPPLAGVGEQYF
J gene: TRBJ2-1; V gene: TRBV7-6; D gene: .; clone size: .; CDR3 DNA: TGTGCCAGCAGCTTAGTCCCCGGGCCAGTTGGAGGGCCGTACAATGAGCAGTTCTTC; CDR3 protein: CASSLVPGPVGGPYNEQFF
J gene: TRBJ2-7; V gene: TRBV5-6; D gene: .; clone size: .; CDR3 DNA: TGTGCCAGCAGCTTTGGCACGAGTCTCTACGAGCAGTACTTC; CDR3 protein: CASSFGTSLYEQYF
J gene: TRBJ2-7; V gene: TRBV30; D gene: .; clone size: once; CDR3 DNA: TGTGCCTGGTCAATGGGAGAGGGCTACGAGCAGTACTTC; CDR3 protein: CAWSMGEGYEQYF
J gene: TRBJ2-3; V gene: TRBV9; D gene: .; clone size: .; CDR3 DNA: TGTGCCAGCAGCGTAGGAGAGACAGTATCGAACAGAGATACGCAGTATTTT; CDR3 protein: CASSVGETVSNRDTQYF
J gene: TRBJ2-7; V gene: TRBV6-5; D gene: TRBD1; clone size: .; CDR3 DNA: TGTGCCAGCAGTTACTCCCGGACAGGGCGCGAGCAGTACTTC; CDR3 protein: CASSYSRTGREQYF
J gene: TRBJ2-7; V gene: TRBV18; D gene: .; clone size: .; CDR3 DNA: TGTGCCAGCTCACCACGGACAGAACGGGCCTACGAGCAGTACTTC; CDR3 protein: CASSPRTERAYEQYF
J gene: TRBJ1-2; V gene: TRBV7-9; D gene: TRBD1; clone size: .; CDR3 DNA: TGTGCCAGCAGCTTGCCGGGACAGGGAATGTGGGGCTACACCTTC; CDR3 protein: CASSLPGQGMWGYTF
J gene: TRBJ2-7; V gene: TRBV7-2; D gene: TRBD2; clone size: .; CDR3 DNA: TGTGCCAGCAGCTGGGGACTAGATTTCTACGAGCAGTACTTC; CDR3 protein: CASSWGLDFYEQYF
J gene: TRBJ2-1; V gene: TRBV4-1; D gene: TRBD2; clone size: .; CDR3 DNA: TGCGCCAGCAGCCAAGATTTATCTAGCGGGAGGGCCTCTTTGGAGTTCTTC; CDR3 protein: CASSQDLSSGRASLEFF
J gene: TRBJ2-3; V gene: TRBV9; D gene: TRBD2; clone size: .; CDR3 DNA: TGTGCCAGCAGCGTAGACGGTACTAGCGGGAGAGATACGCAGTATTTT; CDR3 protein: CASSVDGTSGRDTQYF
J gene: TRBJ2-6; V gene: TRBV7-9; D gene: TRBD2; clone size: .; CDR3 DNA: TGTGCCAGCAGTCGAGCGGGGGCTGGGGCCAACGTCCTGACTTTC; CDR3 protein: CASSRAGAGANVLTF
J gene: TRBJ2-1; V gene: TRBV5-5; D gene: .; clone size: .; CDR3 DNA: TGTGCCAGCAGCTTACTGTTGTATGAGCAGTTCTTC; CDR3 protein: CASSLLLYEQFF
J gene: TRBJ1-2; V gene: TRBV19; D gene: TRBD1; clone size: once; CDR3 DNA: TGTGCCAGTAGTGCCTGGGACAGGGATAATGGCTACACCTTC; CDR3 protein: CASSAWDRDNGYTF
J gene: TRBJ2-3; V gene: TRBV5-5; D gene: .; clone size: .; CDR3 DNA: TGTGCCAGCAGCGCCCCCCGGGCCACAGATACGCAGTATTTT; CDR3 protein: CASSAPRATDTQYF
J gene: TRBJ2-2; V gene: TRBV6-5; D gene: .; clone size: once; CDR3 DNA: TGTGCCAGCAGAACCGGGACCTCCGGGGAGCTGTTTTTT; CDR3 protein: CASRTGTSGELFF
J gene: TRBJ1-1; V gene: TRBV13; D gene: .; clone size: .; CDR3 DNA: TGTGCCAGCAGCTTAGGGGGGAGGCGAATAGAAGCTTTCTTT; CDR3 protein: CASSLGGRRIEAFF
J gene: TRBJ2-7; V gene: TRBV27; D gene: .; clone size: .; CDR3 DNA: TGTGCCGCCCGTTGGGGGAGTGATCCCTACGAGCAGTACTTC; CDR3 protein: CAARWGSDPYEQYF
J gene: TRBJ2-1; V gene: TRBV13; D gene: .; clone size: .; CDR3 DNA: TGTGCCAGCAGCTTAGCGGGAGACTCCTACAATGAGCAGTTCTTC; CDR3 protein: CASSLAGDSYNEQFF
J gene: TRBJ1-2; V gene: TRBV5-1; D gene: .; clone size: .; CDR3 DNA: TGCGCCAGCAGCTCCGGGACGGCAATCTATGGCTACACCTTC; CDR3 protein: CASSSGTAIYGYTF